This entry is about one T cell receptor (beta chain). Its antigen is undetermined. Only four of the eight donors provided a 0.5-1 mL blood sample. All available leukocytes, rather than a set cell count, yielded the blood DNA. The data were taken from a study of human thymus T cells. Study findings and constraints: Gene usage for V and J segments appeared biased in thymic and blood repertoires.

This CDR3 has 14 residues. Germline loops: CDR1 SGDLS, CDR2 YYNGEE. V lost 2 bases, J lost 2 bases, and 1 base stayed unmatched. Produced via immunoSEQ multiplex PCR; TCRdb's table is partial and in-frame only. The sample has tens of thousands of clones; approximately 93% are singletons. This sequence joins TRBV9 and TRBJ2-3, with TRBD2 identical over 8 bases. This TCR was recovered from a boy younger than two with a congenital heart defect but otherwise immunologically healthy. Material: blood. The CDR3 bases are TGTGCCAGCAGCGTGGGACTAGACACAGATACGCAGTATTTT. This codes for CASSVGLDTDTQYF.